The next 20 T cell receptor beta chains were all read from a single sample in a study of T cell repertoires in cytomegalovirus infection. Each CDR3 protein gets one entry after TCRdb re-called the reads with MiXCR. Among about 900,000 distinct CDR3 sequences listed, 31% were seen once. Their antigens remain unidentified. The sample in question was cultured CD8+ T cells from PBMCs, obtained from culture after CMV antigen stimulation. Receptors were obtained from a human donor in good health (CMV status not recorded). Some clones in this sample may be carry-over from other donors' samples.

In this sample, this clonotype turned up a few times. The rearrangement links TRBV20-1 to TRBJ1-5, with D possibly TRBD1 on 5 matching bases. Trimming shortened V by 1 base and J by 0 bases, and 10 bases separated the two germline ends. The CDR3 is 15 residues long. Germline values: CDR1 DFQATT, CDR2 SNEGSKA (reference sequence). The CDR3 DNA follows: TGCAGTGCTAGAGGCGACAGCTATAGCAATCAGCCCCAGCATTTT. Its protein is CSARGDSYSNQPQHF.

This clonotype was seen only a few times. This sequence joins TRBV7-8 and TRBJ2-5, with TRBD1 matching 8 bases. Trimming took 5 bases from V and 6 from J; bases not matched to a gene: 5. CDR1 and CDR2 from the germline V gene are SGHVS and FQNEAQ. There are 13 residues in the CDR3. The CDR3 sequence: CASSEDRAKTQYF. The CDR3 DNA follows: TGTGCCAGCAGCGAGGACAGGGCTAAGACCCAGTACTTC.

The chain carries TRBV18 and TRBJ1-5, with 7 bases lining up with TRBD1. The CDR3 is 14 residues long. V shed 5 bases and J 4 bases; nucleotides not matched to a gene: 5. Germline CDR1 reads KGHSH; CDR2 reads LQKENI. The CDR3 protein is CASSAGQINQPQHF. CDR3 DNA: TGTGCCAGCTCAGCGGGACAGATAAATCAGCCCCAGCATTTT.

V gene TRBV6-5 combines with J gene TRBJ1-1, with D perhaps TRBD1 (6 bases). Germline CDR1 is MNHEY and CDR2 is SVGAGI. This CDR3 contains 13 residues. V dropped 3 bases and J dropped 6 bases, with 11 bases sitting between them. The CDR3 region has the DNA TGTGCCAGCAGTTATACAGGGTTAGCTGAAGCTTTCTTT. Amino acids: CASSYTGLAEAFF.

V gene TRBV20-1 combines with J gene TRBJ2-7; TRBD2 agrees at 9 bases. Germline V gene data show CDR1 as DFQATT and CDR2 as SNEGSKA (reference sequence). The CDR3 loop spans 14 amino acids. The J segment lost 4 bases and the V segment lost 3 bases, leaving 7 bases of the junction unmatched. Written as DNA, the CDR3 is TGCAGTGCTAGTTCTCAGCGGGGGGCGTACGAGCAGTACTTC. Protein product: CSASSQRGAYEQYF.

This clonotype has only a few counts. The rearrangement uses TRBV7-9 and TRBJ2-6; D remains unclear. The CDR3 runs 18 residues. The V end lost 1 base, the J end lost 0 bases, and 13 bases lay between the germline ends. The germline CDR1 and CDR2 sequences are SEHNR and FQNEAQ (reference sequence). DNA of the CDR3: TGTGCCAGCAGCTTAGGTTCCCTCTCCCTCTCTGGGGCCAACGTCCTGACTTTC. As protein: CASSLGSLSLSGANVLTF.

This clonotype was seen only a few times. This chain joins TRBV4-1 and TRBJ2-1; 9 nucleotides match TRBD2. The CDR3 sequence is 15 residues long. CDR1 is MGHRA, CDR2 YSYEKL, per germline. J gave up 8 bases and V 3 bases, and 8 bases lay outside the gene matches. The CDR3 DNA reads TGCGCCAGCAGCCAGAGCGGGGGGACACCACATGAGCAGTTCTTC. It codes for CASSQSGGTPHEQFF.

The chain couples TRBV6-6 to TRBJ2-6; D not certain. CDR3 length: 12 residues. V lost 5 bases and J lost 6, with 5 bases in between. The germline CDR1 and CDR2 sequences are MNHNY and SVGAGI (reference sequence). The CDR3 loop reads CASSGEANVLTF. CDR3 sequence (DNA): TGTGCCAGCAGTGGGGAGGCCAACGTCCTGACTTTC.

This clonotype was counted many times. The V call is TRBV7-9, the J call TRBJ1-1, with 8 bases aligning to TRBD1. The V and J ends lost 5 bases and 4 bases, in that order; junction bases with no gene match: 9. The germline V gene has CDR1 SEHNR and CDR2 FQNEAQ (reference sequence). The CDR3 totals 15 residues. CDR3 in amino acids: CASSTLQGAGTEAFF. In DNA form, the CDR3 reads TGTGCCAGCAGCACGCTCCAGGGGGCTGGCACTGAAGCTTTCTTT. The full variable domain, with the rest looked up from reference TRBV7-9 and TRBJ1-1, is DTGVSQNPRHKITKRGQNVTFRCDPISEHNRLYWYRQTLGQGPEFLTYFQNEAQLEKSRLLSDRFSAERPKGSFSTLEIQRTEQGDSAMYLCASSTLQGAGTEAFFGQGTRLTVV.

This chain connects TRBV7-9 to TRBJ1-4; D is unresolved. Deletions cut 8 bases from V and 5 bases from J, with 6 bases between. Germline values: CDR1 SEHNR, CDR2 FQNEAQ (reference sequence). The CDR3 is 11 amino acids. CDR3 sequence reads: CASEINEKLFF. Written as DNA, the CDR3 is TGTGCCAGCGAGATAAATGAAAAACTGTTTTTT.

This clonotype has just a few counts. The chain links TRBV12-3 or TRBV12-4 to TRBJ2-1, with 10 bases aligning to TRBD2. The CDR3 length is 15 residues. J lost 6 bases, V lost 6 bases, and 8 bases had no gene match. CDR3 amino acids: CASSPTSGAGNEQFF. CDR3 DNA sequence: TGTGCCAGCAGCCCTACTAGCGGGGCGGGCAATGAGCAGTTCTTC.

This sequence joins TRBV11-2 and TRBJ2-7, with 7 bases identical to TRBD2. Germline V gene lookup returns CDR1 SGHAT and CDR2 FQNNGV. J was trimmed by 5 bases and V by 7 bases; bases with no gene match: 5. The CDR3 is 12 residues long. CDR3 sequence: CASTSRGDEQYV. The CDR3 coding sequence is TGTGCCAGCACAAGTCGGGGGGACGAGCAGTACGTC.

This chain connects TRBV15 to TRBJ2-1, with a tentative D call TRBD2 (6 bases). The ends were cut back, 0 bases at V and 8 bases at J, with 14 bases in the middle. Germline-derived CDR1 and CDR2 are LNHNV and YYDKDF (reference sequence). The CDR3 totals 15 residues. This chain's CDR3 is CATSRDGLAKDEQFF. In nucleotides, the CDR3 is TGTGCCACCAGCAGAGACGGGCTAGCGAAGGATGAGCAGTTCTTC.

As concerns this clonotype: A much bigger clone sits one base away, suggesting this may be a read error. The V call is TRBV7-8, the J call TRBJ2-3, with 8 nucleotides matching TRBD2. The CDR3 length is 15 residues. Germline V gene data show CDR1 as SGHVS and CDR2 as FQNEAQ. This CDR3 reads CASGLSGGPADTQYF. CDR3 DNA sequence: TGTGCCAGCGGCTTATCGGGGGGGCCCGCAGATACGCAGTATTTT. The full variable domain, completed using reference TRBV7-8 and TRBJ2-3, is GAGVSQSPRYKVAKRGQDVALRCDPISGHVSLFWYQQALGQGPEFLTYFQNEAQLDKSGLPSDRFFAERPEGSVSTLKIQRTQQEDSAVYLCASGLSGGPADTQYFGPGTRLTVL.

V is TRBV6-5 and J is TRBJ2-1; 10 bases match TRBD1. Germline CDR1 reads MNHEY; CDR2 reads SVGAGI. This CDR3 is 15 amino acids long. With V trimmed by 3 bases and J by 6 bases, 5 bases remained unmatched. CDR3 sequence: CASSYGTGAINEQFF. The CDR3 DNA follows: TGTGCCAGCAGTTATGGGACAGGGGCAATCAATGAGCAGTTCTTC.

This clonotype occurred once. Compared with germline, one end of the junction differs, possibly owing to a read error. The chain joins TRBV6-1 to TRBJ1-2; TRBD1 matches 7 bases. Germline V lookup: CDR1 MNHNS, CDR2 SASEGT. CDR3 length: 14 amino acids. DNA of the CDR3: TGTGTCAGCAGTGAAACAGGGGTCGGCTATGGCTACACCTTC. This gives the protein CVSSETGVGYGYTF.

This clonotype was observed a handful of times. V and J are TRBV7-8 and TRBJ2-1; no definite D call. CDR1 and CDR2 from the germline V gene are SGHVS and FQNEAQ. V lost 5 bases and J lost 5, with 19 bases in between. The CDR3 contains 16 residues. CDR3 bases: TGTGCCAGCAGCCCGACGGACGGAATATCCCACAATGAGCAGTTCTTC. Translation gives CASSPTDGISHNEQFF. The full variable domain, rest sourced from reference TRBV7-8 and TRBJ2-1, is GAGVSQSPRYKVAKRGQDVALRCDPISGHVSLFWYQQALGQGPEFLTYFQNEAQLDKSGLPSDRFFAERPEGSVSTLKIQRTQQEDSAVYLCASSPTDGISHNEQFFGPGTRLTVL.

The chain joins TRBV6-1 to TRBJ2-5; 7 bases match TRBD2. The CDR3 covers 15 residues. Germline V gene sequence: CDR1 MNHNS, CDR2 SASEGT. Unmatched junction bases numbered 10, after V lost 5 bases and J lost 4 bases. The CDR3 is CASSKRDWPIETQYF. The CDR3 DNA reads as TGTGCCAGCAGTAAGCGGGATTGGCCTATAGAGACCCAGTACTTC.

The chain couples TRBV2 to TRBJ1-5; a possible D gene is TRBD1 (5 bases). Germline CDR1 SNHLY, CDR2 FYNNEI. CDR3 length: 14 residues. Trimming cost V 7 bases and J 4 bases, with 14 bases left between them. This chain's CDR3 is CASTWEGRNQPQHF. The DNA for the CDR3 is TGTGCCAGCACCTGGGAGGGGAGAAATCAGCCCCAGCATTTT.

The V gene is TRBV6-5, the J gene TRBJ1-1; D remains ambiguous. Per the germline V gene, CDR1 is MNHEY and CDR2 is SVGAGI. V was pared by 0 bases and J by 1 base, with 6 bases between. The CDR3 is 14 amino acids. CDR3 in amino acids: CASSYSDANTEAFF. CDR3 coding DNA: TGTGCCAGCAGTTACTCAGACGCGAACACTGAAGCTTTCTTT.